The 22 T cell receptor beta chains listed next were all sequenced from one sample in a study of identifying expanded T cells in peripheral blood. Repertoires were generated with immunoSEQ multiplex PCR, while TCRdb's copy carries only in-frame clones and drops some. The sample includes 90,000 or so clones, about 88% of them seen just once. The sample comprised blood. The receptors shown here come from a person between 18 and 70 years old in good health.

The chain carries TRBV4-3 and TRBJ2-3, with TRBD1 matching over 9 bases. CDR3 length equals 15 residues. V shed 4 bases, J shed 7 bases, and the junction held 9 bases outside the gene matches. Germline values: CDR1 LGHNA, CDR2 YSLEER. CDR3 coding DNA: TGCGCCAGCAGCCCCCGGGACAGGGCACCGCATACGCAGTATTTT. Translated: CASSPRDRAPHTQYF.

V gene TRBV4-1 combines with J gene TRBJ1-2; a weak D match, TRBD1 (5 bases). V gave up 1 base and J gave up 8 bases, with 14 bases separating them. This CDR3 has 14 amino acids. CDR1 and CDR2 from the germline V gene are MGHRA and YSYEKL. Here the CDR3 reads CASSQGGDSAGYTF. The CDR3 bases are TGCGCCAGCAGCCAAGGGGGCGACAGTGCCGGCTACACCTTC.

The rearrangement uses TRBV29-1 and TRBJ1-1; 8 bases match TRBD1. The CDR3 is made up of 14 amino acids. From germline, CDR1 is SQVTM and CDR2 ANQGSEA. Losses at the gene ends were 4 bases for V and 1 base for J; bases not matched to a gene: 5. CDR3 sequence reads: CSVGRQGPNTEAFF. Here the CDR3 DNA reads TGCAGCGTTGGTCGACAGGGGCCGAACACTGAAGCTTTCTTT.

This clone showed up just once. The chain uses TRBV6-6 and TRBJ2-5, with D hard to call. With 2 bases removed from V and 5 bases from J, the gap between germline ends came to 12 bases. Germline V gene lookup returns CDR1 MNHNY and CDR2 SVGAGI (reference sequence). The CDR3 runs 14 residues. CDR3 sequence: CASSYVGFLETQYF. DNA for the CDR3: TGTGCCAGCAGTTACGTCGGGTTTCTGGAGACCCAGTACTTC.

The chain has TRBV25-1 and TRBJ1-6; D is possibly TRBD1 (5 bases). The CDR3 covers 13 residues. The germline V gene has CDR1 MGHDK and CDR2 SYGVNS. V lost 2 bases, J lost 14 bases, and 13 bases lay in between. CDR3 DNA: TGTGCCAGCAGTGAAATGGATGAGGGGACCCTCCACTTT. It yields the protein CASSEMDEGTLHF.

This clone was seen a single time. The CDR3 is CASSPDRVTEAFF. CDR3 sequence (DNA): TGTGCCAGCAGTCCTGACAGGGTAACCGAAGCTTTCTTT. The J gene is TRBJ1-1, the V gene TRBV7-2, with 7 bases fitting TRBD1. Trimming cost V 6 bases and J 8 bases; bases outside gene matches: 9. The CDR3 has 13 residues. The germline gives CDR1 SGHTA, CDR2 FQGNSA.

This clone was seen once. The rearrangement joins TRBV6-5 to TRBJ2-5; tentatively, D is TRBD2 (6 bases). In germline, CDR1 is MNHEY, CDR2 SVGAGI. The ends were cut back, 0 bases at V and 4 bases at J, with 12 bases in the middle. This CDR3 region has 15 residues. This CDR3 is CASSYSRGVAETQYF. DNA of the CDR3: TGTGCCAGCAGTTACTCGCGGGGCGTGGCAGAGACCCAGTACTTC.

The rearrangement uses TRBV2 and TRBJ2-7; no clear D. Germline CDR1 and CDR2: SNHLY and FYNNEI. The CDR3 covers 13 residues. Trimming cost V 6 bases and J 0 bases, with 9 bases left between them. This chain's CDR3 is CASRSPYSYEQYF. CDR3 bases: TGTGCCAGCAGGAGCCCATACTCCTACGAGCAGTACTTC. Full variable domain (rest looked up from reference TRBV2 and TRBJ2-7): EPEVTQTPSHQVTQMGQEVILRCVPISNHLYFYWYRQILGQKVEFLVSFYNNEISEKSEIFDDQFSVERPDGSNFTLKIRSTKLEDSAMYFCASRSPYSYEQYFGPGTRLTVT.

This clone was picked up many times. V usage is TRBV18 and J usage is TRBJ1-1; D is unclear. Trimming shortened V by 0 bases and J by 0 bases, and 8 bases separated the two germline ends. The CDR3 runs to 15 residues. The germline V gene has CDR1 KGHSH and CDR2 LQKENI. CDR3 in amino acids: CASSPPPGVNTEAFF. CDR3 DNA sequence: TGTGCCAGCTCACCACCGCCTGGGGTGAACACTGAAGCTTTCTTT.

The chain carries TRBV7-2 and TRBJ2-1; 9 nucleotides align to TRBD1. Germline V gene sequence: CDR1 SGHTA, CDR2 FQGNSA. Trimming cost V 5 bases and J 2 bases; bases outside gene matches: 7. The CDR3 has 16 amino acids. The CDR3 nucleotides read TGTGCCAGCAGCCTAAACAGGGGGCGCCCCTACAATGAGCAGTTCTTC. Protein sequence: CASSLNRGRPYNEQFF.

This chain uses TRBV27 with TRBJ2-7; D possibly corresponds to TRBD2 (6 bases). The CDR3 extends over 14 amino acids. V lost 8 bases to trimming and J lost 5 bases, with 19 bases between them. The germline V gene encodes CDR1 MNHEY and CDR2 SMNVEV (reference sequence). The CDR3 reads CASSKPGLGNEQYF. The CDR3 nucleotides are TGTGCCAGCTCAAAACCGGGACTCGGTAACGAGCAGTACTTC.

V gene TRBV4-3 combines with J gene TRBJ2-1; D perhaps matches TRBD2 (6 bases). CDR3 length: 16 residues. The germline V and J ends were trimmed by 2 bases and 9 bases, with 20 bases remaining between them. Per germline, CDR1 LGHNA and CDR2 YSLEER. The CDR3 sequence is CASSQHIAHPGGEQFF. In DNA form, the CDR3 reads TGCGCCAGCAGCCAACATATTGCGCACCCCGGGGGTGAGCAGTTCTTC.

CDR3 DNA: TGTGCCAGCTGGGGGCGATTGATTCAGCCCCAGCATTTT. Translating gives CASWGRLIQPQHF. The chain links TRBV28 to TRBJ1-5; D is perhaps TRBD1 (6 bases). V was shortened by 8 bases and J by 6 bases, with 14 bases between the two germline ends. Germline CDR1 MDHEN, CDR2 SYDVKM. The CDR3 sequence is 13 residues long. The full variable domain, with the rest looked up from reference TRBV28 and TRBJ1-5, is DVKVTQSSRYLVKRTGEKVFLECVQDMDHENMFWYRQDPGLGLRLIYFSYDVKMKEKGDIPEGYSVSREKKERFSLILESASTNQTSMYLCASWGRLIQPQHFGDGTRLSIL.

J is TRBJ2-5 and V is TRBV5-1, with TRBD1 matching 11 bases. The CDR3 extends over 15 amino acids. Trimming removed 3 bases from V and 5 bases from J; junction bases left unmatched: 6. From germline, CDR1 is SGHRS and CDR2 YFSETQ. CDR3 region: CASSSWTGGPETQYF. The CDR3 coding sequence is TGCGCCAGCAGCTCGTGGACAGGGGGCCCCGAGACCCAGTACTTC.

The V gene is TRBV6-6, the J gene TRBJ1-4; D call uncertain. Trimming cost V 5 bases and J 8 bases, with 18 bases left between them. Germline values: CDR1 MNHNY, CDR2 SVGAGI (reference sequence). The CDR3 length is 15 residues. CDR3 in DNA: TGTGCCAGCAGTACAACGGGCCCCCGGAGGGAAAAACTGTTTTTT. Translated: CASSTTGPRREKLFF.

The chain combines TRBV6-5 with TRBJ2-5; TRBD1 is a possible D gene (6 bases). There are 15 residues in the CDR3. Per the germline V gene, CDR1 is MNHEY and CDR2 is SVGAGI. V lost 7 bases and J 4 bases, leaving 19 bases between the germline ends. CDR3 in amino acids: CASTQLLGALETQYF. The CDR3 region has the DNA TGTGCCAGCACCCAGTTGCTGGGGGCCTTAGAGACCCAGTACTTC.

The chain carries TRBV23-1 and TRBJ1-5; D gene uncertain. TRBV23-1 is flagged as an ORF with uncertain function. With 2 bases removed from V and 3 bases from J, the gap between germline ends came to 14 bases. The CDR3 totals 16 residues. The CDR3: CASSQRPTHPNQPQHF. CDR3 DNA: TGCGCCAGCAGTCAAAGGCCGACCCATCCCAATCAGCCCCAGCATTTT.

The chain carries TRBV6-1 and TRBJ1-5, with D hard to call. V lost 1 base and J lost 9, with 16 bases in between. CDR1 is MNHNS, CDR2 SASEGT, per germline. The CDR3 loop spans 15 amino acids. Here the CDR3 reads CASSEGPGGLRPQHF. The CDR3 DNA reads as TGTGCCAGCAGTGAAGGGCCGGGAGGCTTGAGGCCCCAGCATTTT.

The chain combines TRBV5-1 with TRBJ2-5; D is perhaps TRBD1 (6 bases). The CDR3 loop spans 15 amino acids. The germline V gene encodes CDR1 SGHRS and CDR2 YFSETQ. V was cut by 4 bases and J by 1 base, with 14 bases left in between. For the CDR3, the DNA is TGCGCCAGCAGCGGAGGCGGACAGATCCAAGAGACCCAGTACTTC. Amino acids: CASSGGGQIQETQYF.

This clone was recorded only once. The gene calls are TRBV7-6 and TRBJ2-3, with 7 bases lining up with TRBD2. In germline, CDR1 is SGHVS, CDR2 FNYEAQ. This CDR3 contains 14 residues. V lost 5 bases and J lost 6; bases outside the gene matches: 8. The CDR3 here is CASSPTPRGDTQYF. CDR3 bases: TGTGCCAGCAGCCCAACGCCGCGGGGGGATACGCAGTATTTT.

This clone was seen a single time. This chain uses TRBV7-2 with TRBJ2-5; D ambiguous. The CDR3 consists of 15 residues. Germline-derived CDR1 and CDR2 are SGHTA and FQGNSA. The ends were cut back, 3 bases at V and 2 bases at J, with 13 bases in the middle. The CDR3 nucleotides are TGTGCCAGCAGCTTTAGTGCAGTCTATCAAGAGACCCAGTACTTC. It is translated as CASSFSAVYQETQYF.

CDR3 in amino acids: CASSLGLGANTEAFF. CDR3 in DNA: TGTGCCAGCAGCTTAGGATTGGGGGCTAACACTGAAGCTTTCTTT. This chain links TRBV7-8 with TRBJ1-1, with a tentative D call TRBD1 (6 bases). CDR1 SGHVS and CDR2 FQNEAQ come from the germline V gene. Trimming took off 1 base at V and 2 bases at J, with 11 bases between the two ends. The CDR3 contains 15 residues.